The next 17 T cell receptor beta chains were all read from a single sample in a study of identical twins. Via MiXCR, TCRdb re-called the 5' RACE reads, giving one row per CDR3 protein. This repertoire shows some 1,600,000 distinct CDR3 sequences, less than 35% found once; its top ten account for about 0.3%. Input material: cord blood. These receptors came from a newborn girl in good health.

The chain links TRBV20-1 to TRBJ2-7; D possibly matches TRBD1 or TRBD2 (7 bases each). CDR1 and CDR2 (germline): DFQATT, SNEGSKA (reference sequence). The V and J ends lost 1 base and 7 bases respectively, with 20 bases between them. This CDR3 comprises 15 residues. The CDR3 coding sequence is TGCAGTGCTAGAGCTGGAGGACTAGGGACAGTTGAGCAGTACTTC. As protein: CSARAGGLGTVEQYF.

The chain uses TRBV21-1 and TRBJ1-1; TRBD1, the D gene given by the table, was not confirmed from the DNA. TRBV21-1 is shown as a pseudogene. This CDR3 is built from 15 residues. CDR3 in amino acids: CASSPRLHCRTEAFF. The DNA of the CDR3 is TGTGCCAGCAGCCCGCGTCTACACTGTCGGACTGAAGCTTTCTTT.

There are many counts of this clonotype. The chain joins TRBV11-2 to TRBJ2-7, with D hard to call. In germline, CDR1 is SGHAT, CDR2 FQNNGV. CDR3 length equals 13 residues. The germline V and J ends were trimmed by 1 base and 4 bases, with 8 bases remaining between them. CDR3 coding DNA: TGTGCCAGCAGCTTAGCTTCAAGATACGAGCAGTACTTC. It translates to CASSLASRYEQYF.

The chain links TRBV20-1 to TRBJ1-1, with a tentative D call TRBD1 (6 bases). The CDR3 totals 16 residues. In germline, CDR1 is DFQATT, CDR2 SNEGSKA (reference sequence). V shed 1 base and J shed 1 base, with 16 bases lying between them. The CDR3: CSARGPRQASNTEAFF. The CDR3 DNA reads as TGCAGTGCTAGAGGCCCTCGACAGGCCTCGAACACTGAAGCTTTCTTT.

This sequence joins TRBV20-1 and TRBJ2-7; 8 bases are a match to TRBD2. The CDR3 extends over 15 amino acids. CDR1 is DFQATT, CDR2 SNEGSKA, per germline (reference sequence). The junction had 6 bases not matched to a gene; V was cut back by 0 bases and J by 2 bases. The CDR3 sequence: CSARDLAGRTYEQYF. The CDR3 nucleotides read TGCAGTGCTAGAGATTTAGCGGGAAGGACCTACGAGCAGTACTTC.

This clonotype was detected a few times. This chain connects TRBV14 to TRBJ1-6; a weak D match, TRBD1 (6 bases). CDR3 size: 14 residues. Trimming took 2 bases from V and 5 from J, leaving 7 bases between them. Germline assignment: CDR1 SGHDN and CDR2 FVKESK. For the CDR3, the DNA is TGTGCCAGCAGCCAATCAGGGGATAATTCACCCCTCCACTTT. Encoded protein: CASSQSGDNSPLHF.

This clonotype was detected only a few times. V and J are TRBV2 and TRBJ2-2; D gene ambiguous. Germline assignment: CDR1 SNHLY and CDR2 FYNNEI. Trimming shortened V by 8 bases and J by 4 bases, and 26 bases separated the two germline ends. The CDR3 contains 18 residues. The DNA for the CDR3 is TGTGCCAGCGAAGGTTTATCGACCCACATCCTTTCCACCGGGGAGCTGTTTTTT. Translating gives CASEGLSTHILSTGELFF.

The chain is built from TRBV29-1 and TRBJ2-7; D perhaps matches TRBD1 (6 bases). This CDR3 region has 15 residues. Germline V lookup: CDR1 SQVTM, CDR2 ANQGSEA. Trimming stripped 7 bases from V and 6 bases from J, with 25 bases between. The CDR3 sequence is CSARRRQDSNTEQYF. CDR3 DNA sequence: TGCAGCGCCCGAAGGCGACAGGATTCGAATACCGAGCAGTACTTC.

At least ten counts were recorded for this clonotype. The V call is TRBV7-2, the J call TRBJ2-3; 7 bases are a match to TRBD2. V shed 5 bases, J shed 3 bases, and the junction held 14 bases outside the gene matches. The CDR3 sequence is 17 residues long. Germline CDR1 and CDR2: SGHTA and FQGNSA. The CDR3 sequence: CASSRSQIAGQTDTQYF. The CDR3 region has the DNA TGTGCCAGCAGCCGTAGTCAAATAGCGGGCCAAACAGATACGCAGTATTTT.

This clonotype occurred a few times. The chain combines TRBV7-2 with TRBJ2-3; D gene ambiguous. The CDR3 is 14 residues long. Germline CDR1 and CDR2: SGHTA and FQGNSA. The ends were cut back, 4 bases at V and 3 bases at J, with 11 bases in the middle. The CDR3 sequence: CASSSSSLTDTQYF. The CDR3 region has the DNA TGTGCCAGCAGCTCTTCCTCCTTGACAGATACGCAGTATTTT.

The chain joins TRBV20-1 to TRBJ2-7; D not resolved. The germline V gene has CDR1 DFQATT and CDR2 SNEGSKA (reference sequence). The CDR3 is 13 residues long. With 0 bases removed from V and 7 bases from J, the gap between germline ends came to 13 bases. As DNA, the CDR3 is TGCAGTGCTAGAGATTACGCCCGTATGGAGCAGTACTTC. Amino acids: CSARDYARMEQYF.

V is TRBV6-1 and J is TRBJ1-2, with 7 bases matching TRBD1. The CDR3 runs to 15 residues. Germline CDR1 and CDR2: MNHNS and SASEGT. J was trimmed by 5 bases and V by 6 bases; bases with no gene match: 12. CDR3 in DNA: TGTGCCAGCAGACAATACAGGGGCCCTGTTTATGGCTACACCTTC. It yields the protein CASRQYRGPVYGYTF.

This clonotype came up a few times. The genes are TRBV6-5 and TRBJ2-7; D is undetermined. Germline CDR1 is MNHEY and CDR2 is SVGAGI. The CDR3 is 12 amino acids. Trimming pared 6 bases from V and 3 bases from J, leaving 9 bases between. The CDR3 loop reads CASRSPVYEQYF. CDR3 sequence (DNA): TGTGCCAGCAGGTCACCGGTCTACGAGCAGTACTTC.

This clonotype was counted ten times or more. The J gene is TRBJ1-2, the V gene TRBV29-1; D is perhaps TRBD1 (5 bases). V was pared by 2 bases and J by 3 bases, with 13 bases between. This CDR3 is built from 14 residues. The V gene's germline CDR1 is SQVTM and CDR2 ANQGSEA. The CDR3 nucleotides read TGCAGCGTTGAAAGGGCAGGGAGAGACTATGGCTACACCTTC. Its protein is CSVERAGRDYGYTF.

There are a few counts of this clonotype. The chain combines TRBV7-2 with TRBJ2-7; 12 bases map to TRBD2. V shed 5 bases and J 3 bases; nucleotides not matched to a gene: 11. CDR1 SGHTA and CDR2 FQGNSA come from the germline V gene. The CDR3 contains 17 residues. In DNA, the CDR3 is TGTGCCAGCAGCCCCCAGACTAGCGGGAGTTTCCTCTACGAGCAGTACTTC. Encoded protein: CASSPQTSGSFLYEQYF. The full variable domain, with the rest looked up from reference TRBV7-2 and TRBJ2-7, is GAGVSQSPSNKVTEKGKDVELRCDPISGHTALYWYRQSLGQGLEFLIYFQGNSAPDKSGLPSDRFSAERTGGSVSTLTIQRTQQEDSAVYLCASSPQTSGSFLYEQYFGPGTRLTVT.

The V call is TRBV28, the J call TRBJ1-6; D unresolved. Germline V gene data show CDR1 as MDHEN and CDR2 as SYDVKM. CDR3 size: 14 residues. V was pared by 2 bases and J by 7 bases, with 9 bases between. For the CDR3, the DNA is TGTGCCAGCAGTTTAGATCTCCAAAATTCACCCCTCCACTTT. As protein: CASSLDLQNSPLHF.

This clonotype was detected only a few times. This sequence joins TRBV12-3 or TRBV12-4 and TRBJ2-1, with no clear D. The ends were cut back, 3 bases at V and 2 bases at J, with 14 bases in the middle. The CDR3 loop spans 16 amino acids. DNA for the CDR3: TGTGCCAGCAGTTTCGCAAGACAAGGACCCTACAATGAGCAGTTCTTC. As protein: CASSFARQGPYNEQFF.